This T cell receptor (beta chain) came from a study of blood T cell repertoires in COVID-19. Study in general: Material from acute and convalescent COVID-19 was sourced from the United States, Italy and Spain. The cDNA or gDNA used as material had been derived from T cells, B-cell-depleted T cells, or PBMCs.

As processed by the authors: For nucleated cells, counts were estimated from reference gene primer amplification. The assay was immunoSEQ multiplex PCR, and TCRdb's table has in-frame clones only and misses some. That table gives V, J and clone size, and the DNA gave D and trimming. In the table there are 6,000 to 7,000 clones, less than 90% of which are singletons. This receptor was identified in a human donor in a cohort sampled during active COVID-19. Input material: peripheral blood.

This CDR3 reads CASSLAAGLAGNTIYF. Here the CDR3 DNA reads TGTGCCAGCAGCTTGGCTGCAGGGCTCGCTGGAAACACCATATATTTT. The rearrangement joins TRBV5-6 to TRBJ1-3; TRBD1 is a possible D gene (5 bases). Between the trimmed V and J ends, which lost 0 bases and 2 bases, there was a span of 12 bases. CDR1 is SGHDT and CDR2 is YYEEEE in the germline V gene. The CDR3 spans 16 residues. The whole variable domain, remainder taken from reference TRBV5-6 and TRBJ1-3, is DAGVTQSPTHLIKTRGQQVTLRCSPKSGHDTVSWYQQALGQGPQFIFQYYEEEERQRGNFPDRFSGHQFPNYSSELNVNALLLGDSALYLCASSLAAGLAGNTIYFGEGSWLTVV.